A single sample is the source of the 23 T cell receptor beta chains below, sequenced in a study of neoadjuvant anti-PD-1 for oral cavity cancer. Only in-frame clones appear in the TCRdb table, and some are missing; sequencing was by immunoSEQ multiplex PCR. The data hold approximately 11,000 clones, with over 40% observed a single time. Sequences were derived from tumor tissue, sampled before nivolumab (anti-PD-1) treatment. These receptors all stem from a person aged 35-79 years with oral cavity squamous cell carcinoma.

The chain carries TRBV10-3 and TRBJ1-6, with 9 bases fitting TRBD1. The V gene end was trimmed by 3 bases and the J gene end by 6 bases; junction bases not matched to a gene: 3. Germline CDR1 ENHRY, CDR2 SYGVKD. The CDR3 covers 15 residues. Written as DNA, the CDR3 is TGTGCCATCAGTGATGGGGGACAGGGTAATTCACCCCTCCACTTT. This codes for CAISDGGQGNSPLHF.

This clone counts as medium-sized. V gene TRBV7-2 combines with J gene TRBJ2-7; 7 nucleotides line up with TRBD1. CDR1 and CDR2 (germline): SGHTA, FQGNSA. V lost 5 bases to trimming and J lost 4 bases; unmatched junction nucleotides: 5. The CDR3 runs to 13 residues. The CDR3 region is CASSHDRDYEQYF. The CDR3 DNA reads as TGTGCCAGCAGCCATGACAGGGATTACGAGCAGTACTTC.

By its share, this clone is large. The chain couples TRBV5-1 to TRBJ2-5, with a tentative D call TRBD2 (6 bases). The CDR3 has 15 residues. Trimming stripped 0 bases from V and 5 bases from J, with 14 bases between. CDR1 SGHRS and CDR2 YFSETQ come from the germline V gene. The CDR3 nucleotides read TGCGCCAGCAGCTTGGAGGAGGGTGCATGGGAGACCCAGTACTTC. As protein: CASSLEEGAWETQYF.

This rearrangement joins TRBV21-1 to TRBJ2-3. TRBV21-1 is given as a pseudogene. This CDR3 has 22 amino acids. Written as DNA, the CDR3 is TGTGCCAGCAGCAAAGCGGGGACGGAACCAAGGAAACCGCCTACTAGCACAGATACGCAGTATTTT. It specifies CASSKAGTEPRKPPTSTDTQYF.

This clone was detected only a few times. V gene TRBV5-1 combines with J gene TRBJ1-5; tentatively, D is TRBD1 (5 bases). V was cut by 0 bases and J by 0 bases, with 7 bases left in between. Germline V gene data show CDR1 as SGHRS and CDR2 as YFSETQ. The CDR3 spans 15 residues. The DNA for the CDR3 is TGCGCCAGCAGCTTGGGCGGGGGTAGCAATCAGCCCCAGCATTTT. The encoded protein is CASSLGGGSNQPQHF.

CDR3 coding DNA: TGTGCCAGCAGTAGCTCTGGGGGGAACACTGAAGCTTTCTTT. As protein: CASSSSGGNTEAFF. The chain couples TRBV27 to TRBJ1-1, with a possible D match to TRBD1 (5 bases). The CDR3 is 14 amino acids. Between the trimmed V and J ends, which lost 5 bases and 1 base, there was a span of 11 bases. CDR1 MNHEY and CDR2 SMNVEV come from the germline V gene (reference sequence).

The J gene is TRBJ1-2, the V gene TRBV27; 9 bases map to TRBD1. Germline CDR1 reads MNHEY; CDR2 reads SMNVEV (reference sequence). This CDR3 contains 14 residues. The trim removed 7 bases at V and 6 bases at J, leaving 9 bases unmatched. The CDR3 reads CASTEGTGTNGYTF. CDR3 nucleotide sequence: TGTGCCAGCACCGAAGGGACAGGGACAAATGGCTACACCTTC.

The chain uses TRBV18 and TRBJ2-3; D not certain. Trimming left V 0 bases short and J 6 bases short, with 7 bases between. This CDR3 is built from 13 residues. Germline V lookup: CDR1 KGHSH, CDR2 LQKENI. CDR3 sequence (DNA): TGTGCCAGCTCACCACCGCAAATGGATACGCAGTATTTT. This codes for CASSPPQMDTQYF.

This clone was detected only a few times. This sequence joins TRBV6-5 and TRBJ2-2; D call uncertain. CDR1 and CDR2 (germline): MNHEY, SVGAGI. The CDR3 is 13 amino acids. V was trimmed by 3 bases and J by 5 bases, leaving 7 bases between them. The CDR3 loop is CASSYLGTGELFF. CDR3 coding DNA: TGTGCCAGCAGTTATTTGGGGACCGGGGAGCTGTTTTTT.

The chain joins TRBV7-8 to TRBJ2-7; 10 positions agree with TRBD2. Trimming took 6 bases from V and 0 from J; bases not matched to a gene: 5. Per the germline V gene, CDR1 is SGHVS and CDR2 is FQNEAQ. This CDR3 has 15 amino acids. The CDR3 protein is CASRIGLADSYEQYF. The CDR3 DNA sequence: TGTGCCAGCAGAATCGGACTAGCGGACTCCTACGAGCAGTACTTC.

This rearrangement joins TRBV5-4 to TRBJ1-2, with 7 positions matching TRBD1. Losses at the gene ends were 4 bases for V and 4 bases for J; bases not matched to a gene: 10. The CDR3 is 15 residues long. Germline loops: CDR1 SGHNT, CDR2 YYREEE (reference sequence). CDR3 region: CASSQTGGGGYGYTF. In DNA form, the CDR3 reads TGTGCCAGCAGCCAGACAGGAGGGGGCGGCTATGGCTACACCTTC.

V is TRBV19 and J is TRBJ1-1; 7 bases line up with TRBD1. This CDR3 has 17 amino acids. V lost 6 bases to trimming and J lost 4 bases; unmatched junction nucleotides: 17. The germline CDR1 and CDR2 sequences are LNHDA and SQIVND (reference sequence). The CDR3 region is CASRNQGGPGSFTEAFF. For the CDR3, the DNA is TGTGCCAGTAGGAACCAGGGGGGCCCGGGCTCTTTCACTGAAGCTTTCTTT.

V and J are TRBV10-3 and TRBJ2-7; tentative D call: TRBD1 (6 bases). With 2 bases removed from V and 1 base from J, the gap between germline ends came to 9 bases. This CDR3 has 14 residues. Germline values: CDR1 ENHRY, CDR2 SYGVKD. The DNA of the CDR3 is TGTGCCATCAGTGAGACTGGACAGTCCTACGAGCAGTACTTC. Protein sequence: CAISETGQSYEQYF.

This chain connects TRBV10-3 to TRBJ2-2, with D tentatively TRBD1 (6 bases). CDR3 length: 15 amino acids. Looked up from germline, CDR1 is ENHRY and CDR2 is SYGVKD. The V gene lost 6 bases and the J gene lost 3 bases, with 14 bases spanning the gap. The CDR3, as DNA: TGTGCCATCAGGCTAACGACAGGAGACACCGGGGAGCTGTTTTTT. It yields the protein CAIRLTTGDTGELFF.

This rearrangement joins TRBV28 to TRBJ1-4; TRBD1 is a possible D gene (6 bases). Germline loops: CDR1 MDHEN, CDR2 SYDVKM. The CDR3 is 13 amino acids. The V gene lost 7 bases and the J gene lost 8 bases, with 14 bases spanning the gap. The CDR3 nucleotides are TGTGCCAGCATCAAGGGGGGGGAAGAAAAACTGTTTTTT. It specifies CASIKGGEEKLFF.

The chain couples TRBV28 to TRBJ1-5; 10 bases match TRBD1. The J segment lost 11 bases and the V segment lost 5 bases, leaving 9 bases of the junction unmatched. Germline values: CDR1 MDHEN, CDR2 SYDVKM. CDR3 length: 14 residues. The CDR3 region is CASSPTTGGWTQHF. The CDR3 region has the DNA TGTGCCAGCAGTCCGACGACAGGGGGCTGGACCCAGCATTTT.

This clone was counted between two and nine times. The V and J genes are TRBV19 and TRBJ2-7; 10 nucleotides align to TRBD1. Germline CDR1 reads LNHDA; CDR2 reads SQIVND (reference sequence). The CDR3 extends over 15 amino acids. With V trimmed by 3 bases and J by 0 bases, 2 bases remained unmatched. Here the CDR3 reads CASSIRTGGSYEQYF. The CDR3 DNA reads TGTGCCAGTAGTATCCGGACAGGGGGCTCCTACGAGCAGTACTTC.

This clone showed up just a few times. In nucleotides, the CDR3 is TGTGCCAGCAGCTGGGACACCAACACTGAAGCTTTCTTT. Its translation is CASSWDTNTEAFF. The V gene is TRBV6-5, the J gene TRBJ1-1; TRBD1 is a possible D gene (6 bases). This CDR3 has 13 amino acids. In germline, CDR1 is MNHEY, CDR2 SVGAGI. V shed 6 bases and J shed 2 bases, with 10 bases lying between them.

This clone turned up a few times. This rearrangement joins TRBV2 to TRBJ1-3; D is possibly TRBD1 (6 bases). CDR1 is SNHLY and CDR2 is FYNNEI in the germline V gene. Trimming removed 4 bases at V and 3 bases at J, with 13 bases between. This CDR3 is 15 amino acids long. The CDR3 region is CASSAQGRVGNTIYF. The CDR3 DNA sequence: TGTGCCAGCAGTGCGCAGGGGAGGGTTGGAAACACCATATATTTT.

The chain combines TRBV9 with TRBJ1-2; D unclear. Germline lookup yields CDR1 SGDLS and CDR2 YYNGEE. The CDR3 is made up of 15 amino acids. Trimming pared 0 bases from V and 5 bases from J, leaving 14 bases between. The DNA of the CDR3 is TGTGCCAGCAGCGTAGAAGTCTCCGAGATTTATGGCTACACCTTC. Amino acid sequence: CASSVEVSEIYGYTF.

V usage is TRBV19 and J usage is TRBJ1-1; D unclear. V lost 1 base, J lost 7 bases, and 13 bases lay in between. In germline, CDR1 is LNHDA, CDR2 SQIVND (reference sequence). This CDR3 spans 14 amino acids. CDR3 sequence (DNA): TGTGCCAGTAGTATAGGGCTCGGGCAGTTTGAAGCTTTCTTT. This encodes CASSIGLGQFEAFF. The full variable domain, its missing parts supplied by reference TRBV19 and TRBJ1-1, is DGGITQSPKYLFRKEGQNVTLSCEQNLNHDAMYWYRQDPGQGLRLIYYSQIVNDFQKGDIAEGYSVSREKKESFPLTVTSAQKNPTAFYLCASSIGLGQFEAFFGQGTRLTVV.

The chain is built from TRBV4-3 and TRBJ2-1; 8 bases agree with TRBD2. The germline gives CDR1 LGHNA, CDR2 YSLEER. The trim removed 0 bases at V and 8 bases at J, leaving 9 bases unmatched. The CDR3 spans 16 residues. The CDR3 protein is CASSQESGDGRDEQFF. As DNA, the CDR3 is TGCGCCAGCAGCCAAGAGTCGGGGGACGGGAGGGATGAGCAGTTCTTC.

Sample share makes this clone large. CDR3 amino acids: CAIRGTGDEGNQPQHF. The CDR3 DNA is TGTGCCATCAGAGGTACAGGGGATGAAGGCAATCAGCCCCAGCATTTT. The chain employs TRBV10-3 and TRBJ1-5; the match to TRBD1 covers 7 bases. Germline CDR1 is ENHRY and CDR2 is SYGVKD. The CDR3 consists of 16 residues. Germline trimming cut 6 bases from V and 2 bases from J; bases unmatched to any gene: 10.